This T cell receptor (beta chain) was identified during a study of shared clonotypes between healthy human individuals. Germline V gene data show CDR1 as SGHRS and CDR2 as YFSETQ. The CDR3 has 14 amino acids. TCRdb's table, derived via immunoSEQ multiplex PCR, lists solely in-frame clones and lacks some. The table includes over a million clones, about 80% detected once. Comment on this clone: At one boundary the junction diverges from the germline segment, which might be a read error.

This TCR was sampled from a man aged 18 to 29 in good health. Some clones in this sample may be carry-over from other donors' samples. Material: memory CD4+ T cells from PBMCs. Indicated subset: CD45RA-negative fraction. The chain links TRBV5-1 to TRBJ2-5; D may be TRBD1 or TRBD2 (5 bases each). The CDR3 protein is CASSFRDLQGTQYF. The CDR3 DNA follows: TGCGCCAGCAGCTTCCGGGACCTCCAAGGGACCCAGTACTTC.